Listed below are T cell receptor beta chains from one sample, sequenced in a study of a mutant IDH1 vaccine in newly diagnosed glioma. Generated by immunoSEQ multiplex PCR, the TCRdb table keeps only in-frame clones and is missing some. The sample includes tens of thousands of clones, 75% to 90% of them seen just once. The starting material was PBMCs, obtained from a glioma patient treated with radiotherapy, temozolomide or both. The receptors were gathered from a man aged 40-49 years with glioma. Each CDR3 is given with its conserved first and last residue. Fields, in order: V gene, clone size, J gene, D gene, CDR3 DNA, CDR3 protein. A D gene is named only where the DNA matches it firmly. Clone size appears in some rows only: once, few, many, or a class for an expanded clone.

TRBV5-1	.	TRBJ1-1	TRBD1	TGCGCCAGCAGCCTCCGGACAGGGGACCACTCAGCTTTCTTT	CASSLRTGDHSAFF
TRBV27	.	TRBJ2-1	TRBD2	TGTGCCAGCAGCCTAGGTGGGACTAGCGTCTGGGGTGAGCAGTTCTTC	CASSLGGTSVWGEQFF
TRBV6-4	.	TRBJ2-2	.	TGTGCCAGCAGAGATGGAGTGGACACCGGGGAGCTGTTTTTT	CASRDGVDTGELFF
TRBV5-4	.	TRBJ1-3	.	TGTGCCAGCAGTCAGGAGTACTCTGGAAACACCATATATTTT	CASSQEYSGNTIYF
TRBV18	.	TRBJ2-7	TRBD1	TGTGCCAGCTCAGTGGGACAGGGGGCCTACGAGCAGTACTTC	CASSVGQGAYEQYF
TRBV27	.	TRBJ2-1	.	TGTGCCAGCAGAACAATACTACAGGGTGACATTGGCAATGAGCAGTTCTTC	CASRTILQGDIGNEQFF
TRBV7-8	.	TRBJ2-7	TRBD1	TGTGCCAGCAGCTCCCGGGACAGTTCTTCCTACGAGCAGTACTTC	CASSSRDSSSYEQYF
TRBV7-5	.	TRBJ1-2	.	TGTGCCAGAAGCTCCGGGGCGGGGGACTATGGCTACACCTTC	CARSSGAGDYGYTF
TRBV6-1	.	TRBJ2-7	TRBD1	TGTGCCAGCAGCAGCGGGACAGGGGGCTTCTACGAGCAGTACTTC	CASSSGTGGFYEQYF
TRBV14	.	TRBJ2-4	TRBD2	TGTGCCAGCAGCCAAGGACCAGGACTAGCGGTAGCCAAAAACATTCAGTACTTC	CASSQGPGLAVAKNIQYF
TRBV13	.	TRBJ2-3	.	TGTGCCAGCAGTATGGGCAGCACAGATACGCAGTATTTT	CASSMGSTDTQYF
TRBV7-9	once	TRBJ1-1	.	TGTGCCAGCAGCTTGGTCAAGTTGAGGGAAGGAAGTGGCACTGAAGCTTTCTTT	CASSLVKLREGSGTEAFF
TRBV7-9	.	TRBJ2-7	.	TGTGCCAGCAGCCCCAGGGGCCCCTACGAGCAGTACTTC	CASSPRGPYEQYF
TRBV19	.	TRBJ2-7	.	TGTGCCAGTAGTATTTTGGCGGACAGCACCTACGAGCAGTACTTC	CASSILADSTYEQYF
TRBV20-1	.	TRBJ1-4	.	TGCAGTGCCTGGGATGAAAAACTGTTTTTT	CSAWDEKLFF
TRBV9	.	TRBJ2-7	TRBD2	TGTGCCAGCAGCGTTGAGCGGGAGGGAGGCTACGAGCAGTACTTC	CASSVEREGGYEQYF
TRBV7-3	.	TRBJ1-5	.	TGTGCCAGCAGCTTGGGGGCAGGGCAGCCCCAGCATTTT	CASSLGAGQPQHF